The rows below give T cell receptor beta chains drawn from one sample of a study of blood T cell repertoires in COVID-19. Produced via immunoSEQ multiplex PCR; TCRdb's table is partial and in-frame only. This sample has under 100,000 clones, with just under 85% found just once. The sample comprised peripheral blood. These receptors were collected from a woman in her sixties or seventies with active or convalescent COVID-19. CDR3s include the opening cysteine and the closing phenylalanine or tryptophan. The D gene is left open where the match is weak. Size is omitted from some rows. Given values are once, few, many or a class for expanded clones.

DNA | CDR3 | V | size | J | D
TGCGCCAGCAGGTTAGGACAGGGGGACATTCAGTACTTC | CASRLGQGDIQYF | TRBV5-1 | - | TRBJ2-4 | TRBD1
TGTGCCAGCAGCGTATCTCCCCAAGAGACCCAGTACTTC | CASSVSPQETQYF | TRBV9 | - | TRBJ2-5 | -
TGTGCCATCAGTGAGCAGCGGGGTGCCACAGATACGCAGTATTTT | CAISEQRGATDTQYF | TRBV10-3 | - | TRBJ2-3 | TRBD2
TGCGCCAGCAGCCAAGCGGACAGTCCTCCGAATGGCTACACCTTC | CASSQADSPPNGYTF | TRBV4-3 | - | TRBJ1-2 | -
TGTGCCACCAGCAGGGACGGGACACCTCAAGAGACCCAGTACTTC | CATSRDGTPQETQYF | TRBV15 | - | TRBJ2-5 | -
TGCGCCAGCAGCCCCACGGCGGGGGCGACCTACGAGCAGTACTTC | CASSPTAGATYEQYF | TRBV5-1 | - | TRBJ2-7 | -
TGCGCCAGCAGCTTGGCGGACAGGGTCTATGGCTACACCTTC | CASSLADRVYGYTF | TRBV5-1 | - | TRBJ1-2 | TRBD1
TGTGCCAGCAGCCCAGACGGACTAGCGTTTTCCTACGAGCAGTACTTC | CASSPDGLAFSYEQYF | TRBV5-5 | - | TRBJ2-7 | TRBD2
TGTGCCAGCAGCAGCGACAGGGGTAACAACTATGGCTACACCTTC | CASSSDRGNNYGYTF | TRBV7-9 | - | TRBJ1-2 | TRBD1
TGTGCCACCAGTGACCCCCGGACAGGGGGCATCTCCTACAATGAGCAGTTCTTC | CATSDPRTGGISYNEQFF | TRBV24-1 | once | TRBJ2-1 | TRBD1
TGTGCCAGTAGTACGGACAGTGGCAAGGCTGAAGCTTTCTTT | CASSTDSGKAEAFF | TRBV19 | - | TRBJ1-1 | -
TGTGCCAGCAGCCCAGGACGGGACTTACCCCTCCACTTT | CASSPGRDLPLHF | TRBV3-1/TRBV3-2 | - | TRBJ1-6 | -
TGTGCCAGTAGTATCGACGGCCGGACTCAAGAGACCCAGTACTTC | CASSIDGRTQETQYF | TRBV19 | - | TRBJ2-5 | -
TGTGCCAGCAGCTTAGGGTCGGGACAGGGTTACTATGGCTACACCTTC | CASSLGSGQGYYGYTF | TRBV7-8 | once | TRBJ1-2 | TRBD1
TGCGCCAGCAGCCAAGAACCGGGACAGGACTATGGCTACACCTTC | CASSQEPGQDYGYTF | TRBV4-1 | - | TRBJ1-2 | TRBD1
TGTGCCATATCCCGGGACAGCCACTATGGCTACACCTTC | CAISRDSHYGYTF | TRBV28 | few | TRBJ1-2 | TRBD1
TGTGCCAGCAGTTCAGGGGGTGATCAGCCCCAGCATTTT | CASSSGGDQPQHF | TRBV12-3/TRBV12-4 | few | TRBJ1-5 | TRBD1
TGTGCCAGCAGGCGCACCGGGACAGGGGGGTACGAGCAGTACTTC | CASRRTGTGGYEQYF | TRBV27 | - | TRBJ2-7 | TRBD1
TGTGCTACCACTTACGGGGCCAACGTCCTGACTTTC | CATTYGANVLTF | TRBV12-3/TRBV12-4 | - | TRBJ2-6 | -
TGCAGTTTCCTGAGGGGGAAGGAGCAGTTCTTC | CSFLRGKEQFF | TRBV20-1 | few | TRBJ2-1 | -
TGTGCCAGTAGTACCTGGACAGGGACAGGAAACACCATATATTTT | CASSTWTGTGNTIYF | TRBV19 | - | TRBJ1-3 | TRBD1
TGCGCCAGCAGCGACGAGCGACTAGCGGGGACCTACGAGCAGTACTTC | CASSDERLAGTYEQYF | TRBV5-1 | once | TRBJ2-7 | TRBD2
TGTGCCAGCAGCCAAGATTACTTTTCCTACGAGCAGTACTTC | CASSQDYFSYEQYF | TRBV4-2 | - | TRBJ2-7 | -
TGTGCCAGCAGCGGGGGACAGGGGAGACAGCCCCAGCATTTT | CASSGGQGRQPQHF | TRBV5-5 | few | TRBJ1-5 | TRBD1
TGTGCCAGCACCCGTGCGGGGGTAGCTGGGAACACTGAAGCTTTCTTT | CASTRAGVAGNTEAFF | TRBV11-2 | - | TRBJ1-1 | -
TGTGCCAGCAGCTTACTCCGGGGGGGGAGCCGGAAAGAGACCCAGTACTTC | CASSLLRGGSRKETQYF | TRBV7-2 | few | TRBJ2-5 | TRBD2
TGTGCCAGCAGTTACGGGACTAGCGGGGACCCAGATACGCAGTATTTT | CASSYGTSGDPDTQYF | TRBV6-5 | - | TRBJ2-3 | TRBD2
TGTGCCAGCAGCTCCACAGGGGCGGACTATGGCTACACCTTC | CASSSTGADYGYTF | TRBV7-9 | few | TRBJ1-2 | TRBD1
TGTGCCAGCAGCTTGACGACGGACGGGATGAATGAGCAGTTCTTC | CASSLTTDGMNEQFF | TRBV28 | - | TRBJ2-1 | -
TGTGCCAGCTACGGCAGGGGGCGCGGTGAGCAGTACTTC | CASYGRGRGEQYF | TRBV6-5 | - | TRBJ2-7 | TRBD1
TGTGCCAGCTCATACACTAGCGGTCCATCCAATGAGCAGTTCTTC | CASSYTSGPSNEQFF | TRBV18 | - | TRBJ2-1 | TRBD2
TGTGCCACCAGCCCAGCCGGGACAACCTACGAGCAGTACTTC | CATSPAGTTYEQYF | TRBV15 | - | TRBJ2-7 | -
TGCGCCAGCAGCCAACTCAGCGGGACAGGGAATCAGCCCCAGCATTTT | CASSQLSGTGNQPQHF | TRBV4-1 | once | TRBJ1-5 | TRBD1
TGTGCCATCACCCCGAACCCGGACTATGGCTACACCTTC | CAITPNPDYGYTF | TRBV10-3 | once | TRBJ1-2 | -
TGTGCCAGCAGTTACACCGGCAGGGGGTTTCGTAGCAATCAGCCCCAGCATTTT | CASSYTGRGFRSNQPQHF | TRBV6-2/TRBV6-3 | - | TRBJ1-5 | TRBD1
TGCGCCAGCAGCCGGACAGGGTTCTCACACAATGAGCAGTTCTTC | CASSRTGFSHNEQFF | TRBV5-1 | - | TRBJ2-1 | TRBD1
TGTGCCAGCAGCTTGTCAGCGGGCTCCTACGAGCAGTACTTC | CASSLSAGSYEQYF | TRBV5-8 | - | TRBJ2-7 | -
TGTGCCAGCAGTCCCGGACAGGCCACAGATACGCAGTATTTT | CASSPGQATDTQYF | TRBV6-2/TRBV6-3 | once | TRBJ2-3 | TRBD1
TGTGCCAGCAGCCTCCTCAGACTAAATTCACCCCTCCACTTT | CASSLLRLNSPLHF | TRBV6-5 | - | TRBJ1-6 | -
TGTGCCAGCAGCGTAGGTCCGAGCTCCTATAATTCACCCCTCCACTTT | CASSVGPSSYNSPLHF | TRBV9 | - | TRBJ1-6 | -
TGTGCCAGCAGTTTAGGTAGCGGGGGTTCCTACAATGAGCAGTTCTTC | CASSLGSGGSYNEQFF | TRBV28 | - | TRBJ2-1 | TRBD2
TGTGCCAGCAGCTTGGTACAAATGAACACTGAAGCTTTCTTT | CASSLVQMNTEAFF | TRBV5-6 | - | TRBJ1-1 | -
TGTGCCAGCAGCCCCGGGGGAGGGGCCTCAACAGGGACCCAGTACTTC | CASSPGGGASTGTQYF | TRBV5-4 | once | TRBJ2-5 | TRBD2
TGTGCCAGCTCACCACCGGCGGGGGCGGTAGGGGGTCAGCCCCAGCATTTT | CASSPPAGAVGGQPQHF | TRBV18 | - | TRBJ1-5 | -
TGTGCCAGCAGTTCCGGGGGAGGGTGGGCCTACGAGCAGTACTTC | CASSSGGGWAYEQYF | TRBV27 | - | TRBJ2-7 | TRBD2
TGTGCCAGCAGCTGGGACAGGAAAGCTTTCTTT | CASSWDRKAFF | TRBV14 | - | TRBJ1-1 | TRBD1
TGCGCCAGCAGCCGAGAGCGAGGCACAGATACGCAGTATTTT | CASSRERGTDTQYF | TRBV5-1 | - | TRBJ2-3 | -
TGCAGTGCTAGTGTGTTGGGACAGGGGGACAATGAGCAGTTCTTC | CSASVLGQGDNEQFF | TRBV20-1 | - | TRBJ2-1 | TRBD1
TGCGCCAGCAGCTCGACAGGGGGCGCGGATGGCTACACCTTC | CASSSTGGADGYTF | TRBV5-1 | once | TRBJ1-2 | TRBD1
TGTGCCAGCGCCCCCGAGGGAAACACCATATATTTT | CASAPEGNTIYF | TRBV5-5 | few | TRBJ1-3 | -
TGCGCCAGCAGTCCGAGACAGGGGGCGAACACCGGGGAGCTGTTTTTT | CASSPRQGANTGELFF | TRBV5-1 | - | TRBJ2-2 | TRBD1
TGCGCCAGCAGCGAGGGACATCCTGGAAACACCATATATTTT | CASSEGHPGNTIYF | TRBV5-1 | - | TRBJ1-3 | -
TGTGCCAGTAGTACCGACTTTCCGGGTCTACGAGGGCAGTACTTC | CASSTDFPGLRGQYF | TRBV19 | - | TRBJ2-7 | -
TGTGCCAGCAGCCGGGGGGGCCTGACAGATACGCAGTATTTT | CASSRGGLTDTQYF | TRBV6-6 | few | TRBJ2-3 | TRBD2
TGTGCCAGCAGCCTCGGCGGGGGGACTGAAGCTTTCTTT | CASSLGGGTEAFF | TRBV25-1 | - | TRBJ1-1 | -
TGTGCCAGCTCACCAACAGGGGGGAACACTGAAGCTTTCTTT | CASSPTGGNTEAFF | TRBV18 | - | TRBJ1-1 | TRBD1
TGTGCCAGCGGCTTTAATCCCGGGGAGCTGTTTTTT | CASGFNPGELFF | TRBV12-3/TRBV12-4 | - | TRBJ2-2 | -
TGTGCCAGCAGCCAAGTAGCTAATGAAAAACTGTTTTTT | CASSQVANEKLFF | TRBV3-1/TRBV3-2 | - | TRBJ1-4 | -
TGTGCCAGCAGCCATTATAATTCACCCCTCCACTTT | CASSHYNSPLHF | TRBV11-2 | - | TRBJ1-6 | -